The next 5 T cell receptor beta chains were all read from a single sample in a study of CD8+ T cells in alopecia areata. It was cDNA, reverse transcribed from extracted RNA, that served as the sequencing template. This table comes from immunoSEQ multiplex PCR, and its TCRdb copy is limited to in-frame clones, with some not included. The data contain 140,000 to 150,000 clones, 87% of them singletons. The material sequenced was CD8+ T cells sorted from blood, taken at week 0. Source of these receptors: a human donor with alopecia areata.

This clone has only a few counts. The chain employs TRBV7-8 and TRBJ2-7; TRBD1 matches 11 bases. The CDR3 has 14 residues. With 3 bases clipped from V and 3 bases from J, the junction kept 1 base outside the gene matches. Germline CDR1 is SGHVS and CDR2 is FQNEAQ. CDR3 sequence: CASSLGQGGYEQYF. CDR3 nucleotide sequence: TGTGCCAGCAGCTTGGGACAGGGGGGCTACGAGCAGTACTTC.

The gene calls are TRBV13 and TRBJ2-7, with D hard to call. This CDR3 has 14 residues. Trimming took off 3 bases at V and 0 bases at J, with 9 bases between the two ends. Per the germline V gene, CDR1 is PRHDT and CDR2 is FYEKMQ (reference sequence). The CDR3 is CASSFAVTSYEQYF. In nucleotides, the CDR3 is TGTGCCAGCAGCTTCGCTGTAACCTCCTACGAGCAGTACTTC.

The rearrangement uses TRBV4-1 and TRBJ1-2, with 8 bases identical to TRBD1. Losses at the gene ends were 3 bases for V and 1 base for J; bases not matched to a gene: 1. Germline assignment: CDR1 MGHRA and CDR2 YSYEKL. This CDR3 contains 14 residues. The CDR3 DNA sequence: TGCGCCAGCAGCCACGGACAGGGTAACTATGGCTACACCTTC. Protein product: CASSHGQGNYGYTF.

Written as DNA, the CDR3 is TGCAGCGTTTTTATCTCCTACAATGAGCAGTTCTTC. This gives the protein CSVFISYNEQFF. The genes are TRBV29-1 and TRBJ2-1; no clear D. Germline assignment: CDR1 SQVTM and CDR2 ANQGSEA. This CDR3 has 12 amino acids. V lost 5 bases and J lost 0, with 5 bases in between.

The chain recombines TRBV7-6 with TRBJ2-7; possible D gene TRBD2, 7 bases. The CDR3 loop spans 20 amino acids. V was pared by 3 bases and J by 6 bases, with 33 bases between. The germline V gene has CDR1 SGHVS and CDR2 FNYEAQ. For the CDR3, the DNA is TGTGCCAGCAGCTTCCCCCCGGGCGGGGGCCCCACAACCCCACCTGCCGAGCAGTACTTC. It codes for CASSFPPGGGPTTPPAEQYF.